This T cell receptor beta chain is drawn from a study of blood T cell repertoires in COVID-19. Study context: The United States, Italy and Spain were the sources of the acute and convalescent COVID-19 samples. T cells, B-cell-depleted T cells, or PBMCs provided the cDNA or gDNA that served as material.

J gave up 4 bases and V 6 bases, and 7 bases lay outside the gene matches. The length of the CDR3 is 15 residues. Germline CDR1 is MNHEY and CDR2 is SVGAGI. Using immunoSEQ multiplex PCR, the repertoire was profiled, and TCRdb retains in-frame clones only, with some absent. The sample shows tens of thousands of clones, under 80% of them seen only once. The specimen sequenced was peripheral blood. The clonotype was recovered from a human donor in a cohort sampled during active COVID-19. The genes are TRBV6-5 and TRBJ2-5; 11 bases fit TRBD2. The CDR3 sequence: CASRESGTSGETQYF. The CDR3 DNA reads TGTGCCAGCAGGGAGTCCGGGACTAGCGGAGAGACCCAGTACTTC.